This TCR beta chain was documented in a study of regulatory T cells in long-lasting Graves disease. About the research overall: The criterion for persistent Graves' disease was over 5 years of antithyroid drugs with positive TSH receptor antibodies. Study-level findings and limits: Less diverse TCR repertoires were seen in persistent Graves' patients than in newly diagnosed ones.

This clonotype was counted ten times or more. What it binds is not known. Time point here: persistent/refractory GD, antithyroid drugs over 5 years with positive TRAb. From RNA extracted from PBMCs, the TCR library was made. By American Thyroid Association guidelines, Graves' disease was diagnosed in the cohort. From each patient, around 9 milliliters of peripheral blood was drawn and collected into an EDTA anticoagulant tube. CDR1 WSHSY and CDR2 SAAADI come from the germline V gene. Trimming cost V 3 bases and J 1 base, with 9 bases left between them. CDR3 length equals 14 residues. Arm-PCR of CDR3 regions and iRepertoire HTBI primers were used to build TCR beta libraries. In TCRdb, the multiplex PCR reads were re-called with MiXCR into one record per CDR3 protein. The table includes about 470,000 distinct CDR3 sequences, about a fifth detected once.

The rearrangement uses TRBV10-2 and TRBJ2-5, with a tentative D call TRBD1 (5 bases). The sample consisted of peripheral blood mononuclear cells (PBMCs), taken when the disease was refractory, from a patient treated with antithyroid drugs. This sequence originates from a female donor with Graves disease. The CDR3, as DNA: TGCGCCAGCAGTGAACAGGCCCTCCAAGAGACCCAGTACTTC. It codes for CASSEQALQETQYF.